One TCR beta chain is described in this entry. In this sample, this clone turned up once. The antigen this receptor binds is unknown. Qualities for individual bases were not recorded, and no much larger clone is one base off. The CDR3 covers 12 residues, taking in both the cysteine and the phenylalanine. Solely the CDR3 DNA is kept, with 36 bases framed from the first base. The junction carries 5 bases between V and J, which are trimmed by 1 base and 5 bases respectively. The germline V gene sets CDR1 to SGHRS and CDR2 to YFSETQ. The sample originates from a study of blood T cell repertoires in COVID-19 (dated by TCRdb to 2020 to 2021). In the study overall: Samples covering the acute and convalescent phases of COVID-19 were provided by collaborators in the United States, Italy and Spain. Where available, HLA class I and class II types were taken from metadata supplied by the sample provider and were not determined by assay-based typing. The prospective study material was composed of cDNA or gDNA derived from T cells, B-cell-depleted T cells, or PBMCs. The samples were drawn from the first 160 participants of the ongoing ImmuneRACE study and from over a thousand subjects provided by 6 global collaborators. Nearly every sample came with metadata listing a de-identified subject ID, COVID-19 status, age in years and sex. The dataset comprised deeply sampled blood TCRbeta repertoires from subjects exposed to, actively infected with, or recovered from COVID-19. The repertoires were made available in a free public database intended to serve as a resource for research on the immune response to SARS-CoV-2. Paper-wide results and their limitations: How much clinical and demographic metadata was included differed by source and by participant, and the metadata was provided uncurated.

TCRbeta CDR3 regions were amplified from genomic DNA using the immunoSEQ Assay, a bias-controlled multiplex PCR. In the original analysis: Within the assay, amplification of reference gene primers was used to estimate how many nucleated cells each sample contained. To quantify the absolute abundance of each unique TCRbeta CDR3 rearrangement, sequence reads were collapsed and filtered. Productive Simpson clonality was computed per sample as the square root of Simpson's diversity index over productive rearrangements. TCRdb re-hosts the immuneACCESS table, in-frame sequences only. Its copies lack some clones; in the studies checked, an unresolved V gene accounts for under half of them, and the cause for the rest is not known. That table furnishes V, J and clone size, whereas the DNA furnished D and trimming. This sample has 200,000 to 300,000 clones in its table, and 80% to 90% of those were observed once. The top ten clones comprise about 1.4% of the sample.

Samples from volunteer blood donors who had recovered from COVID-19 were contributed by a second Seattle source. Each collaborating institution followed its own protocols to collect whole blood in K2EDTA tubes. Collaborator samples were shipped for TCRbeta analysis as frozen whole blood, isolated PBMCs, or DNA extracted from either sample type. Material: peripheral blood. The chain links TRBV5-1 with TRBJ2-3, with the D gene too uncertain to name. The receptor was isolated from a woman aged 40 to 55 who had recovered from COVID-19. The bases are TGCGCCAGCAGCTTGACGGGAGATACGCAGTATTTT. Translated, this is CASSLTGDTQYF.